A selection of T cell receptor beta chains follows, all from one sample in a study of blood T cell repertoires in COVID-19. TCRdb's copy holds only in-frame clones and misses some; the assay was immunoSEQ multiplex PCR. The sample lists about 240,000 clones, 86% occurring once. Input material: peripheral blood. These receptors were obtained from a man older than 75 with acute or convalescent COVID-19. The CDR3 runs from the conserved cysteine through the conserved F or W. The D gene is left open where the match is weak. Only part of the rows carry a size: once, few, many, or a class if the clone is expanded.

J,V,D,size,DNA,CDR3
TRBJ1-2,TRBV23-1,-,-,TGCGCCATCAACGGGGGGCACGGCTACACCTTC,CAINGGHGYTF
TRBJ2-3,TRBV3-1/TRBV3-2,-,-,TGTGCCAGCAGCCAAAGGGAGGCGCAGTATTTT,CASSQREAQYF
TRBJ1-2,TRBV28,-,-,TGTGCCAGCAGCAACAGCCGGCAGTATGGCTACACCTTC,CASSNSRQYGYTF
TRBJ2-3,TRBV23-1,-,-,TGCGCCAGCAGTCAACACGGACAGCTCAGCACAGATACGCAGTATTTT,CASSQHGQLSTDTQYF
TRBJ2-5,TRBV13,-,-,TGTGCCAGCAGCCCTTCAGGAGTGGGTCGCGGGGAGACCCAGTACTTC,CASSPSGVGRGETQYF
TRBJ1-1,TRBV11-2,TRBD1,-,TGTGCCAGCAGCTTCGAGGTAGGGACAGGCCCAACAGCTTTCTTT,CASSFEVGTGPTAFF
TRBJ1-1,TRBV18,TRBD1,-,TGTGCCAGCTCACCCATAGGACAGGTTGAAGCTTTCTTT,CASSPIGQVEAFF
TRBJ2-2,TRBV10-3,TRBD1,-,TGTGCCATTTTGGGGGACAGGGGCTTCACCGGGGAGCTGTTTTTT,CAILGDRGFTGELFF
TRBJ1-2,TRBV19,-,-,TGTGCCAGTAGTCCGACAGGCCTTGGGAACTATGGCTACACCTTC,CASSPTGLGNYGYTF
TRBJ2-5,TRBV7-2,-,once,TGTGCCAGCAGCTCGCAACCCAACTTCAGGGCAGAGACCCAGTACTTC,CASSSQPNFRAETQYF
TRBJ2-7,TRBV3-1/TRBV3-2,-,once,TGTGCCAGCAGCCAAGGGGGTCGGGGAAATTCCTACGAGCAGTACTTC,CASSQGGRGNSYEQYF
TRBJ1-3,TRBV7-2,TRBD1,-,TGTGCCAGCAGCTTGTTTTCCCGGGACAGCCTCAACTCTGGAAACACCATATATTTT,CASSLFSRDSLNSGNTIYF
TRBJ1-5,TRBV7-2,-,few,TGTGCCAGCAGCTTCGGGGGGGCCGGTCAGCCCCAGCATTTT,CASSFGGAGQPQHF
TRBJ1-6,TRBV28,-,-,TGTGCCAGCAAGCCCGAGAGCTCCTATAATTCACCCCTCCACTTT,CASKPESSYNSPLHF
TRBJ1-1,TRBV10-3,-,-,TGTGCCATCAGCGATGACAGGGAAGCTTTCTTT,CAISDDREAFF
TRBJ1-3,TRBV9,TRBD1,-,TGTGCCAGCTCCCCAGGAGGGGGCGCCGGGTCAAACACCATATATTTT,CASSPGGGAGSNTIYF
TRBJ2-7,TRBV3-1/TRBV3-2,TRBD2,-,TGTGCCAGCAGTCCGACTAGCGGGAGGGCCGACGAGCAGTACTTC,CASSPTSGRADEQYF
TRBJ1-1,TRBV27,-,-,TGTGCCAGCAGTCCTAACGGGCGGGCCACTGAAGCTTTCTTT,CASSPNGRATEAFF
TRBJ2-3,TRBV5-1,-,-,TGCGCCAGCAGCCCGGGGAGGACAGATACGCAGTATTTT,CASSPGRTDTQYF
TRBJ2-7,TRBV27,-,-,TGTGCCAGCAGTCCCACCTACAGCGGGTACCAAGAGCAGTACTTC,CASSPTYSGYQEQYF
TRBJ2-7,TRBV7-2,-,-,TGTGCCAGCAGCTTAGCTGGAGCTAACTACGAGCAGTACTTC,CASSLAGANYEQYF
TRBJ1-2,TRBV5-1,TRBD1,-,TGCGCCAGCAGCGAGGGACAGGTGTATGGCTACACCTTC,CASSEGQVYGYTF
TRBJ1-1,TRBV6-2/TRBV6-3,-,-,TGTGCCAGCAGTTTCTACCTGAACACTGAAGCTTTCTTT,CASSFYLNTEAFF
TRBJ2-3,TRBV6-4,TRBD2,-,TGTGCCAGCAGTGACGGACTAGCGGGAGCAGATACGCAGTATTTT,CASSDGLAGADTQYF
TRBJ2-3,TRBV18,TRBD2,-,TGTGCCAGCTCATCCGGACTAGCGGGGGGAATCACAGATACGCAGTATTTT,CASSSGLAGGITDTQYF
TRBJ1-2,TRBV10-3,-,-,TGTGCCATCAGCCAACTTCGAGGGTCGGAAGGCTACACCTTC,CAISQLRGSEGYTF
TRBJ1-6,TRBV5-1,-,once,TGCGCCAGCTCCCAGGGTTCTGAGAATTCACCCCTCCACTTT,CASSQGSENSPLHF
TRBJ1-2,TRBV3-1/TRBV3-2,-,-,TGTGCCAGCAGCCAAACCCAGGGTTCTAACTATGGCTACACCTTC,CASSQTQGSNYGYTF
TRBJ2-7,TRBV5-6,-,-,TGTGCCAGCAGCTTGGGGCAGGGGCCTTTGTCCTACGAGCAGTACTTC,CASSLGQGPLSYEQYF
TRBJ2-6,TRBV28,-,-,TGTGCCAGCAGCCAAAACCGCCGACTCTCTGGGGCCAACGTCCTGACTTTC,CASSQNRRLSGANVLTF
TRBJ2-7,TRBV6-5,-,-,TGTGCCAGCAGTTACTCGGACAGTACCTACGAGCAGTACTTC,CASSYSDSTYEQYF
TRBJ2-3,TRBV13,TRBD2,-,TGTGCCAGCAGCTTAGGCCTAGCGGGGGCCCAAACGGCGCAGTATTTT,CASSLGLAGAQTAQYF
TRBJ1-1,TRBV6-5,-,-,TGTGCCAGCAGTTACTCGGGAGGGGGTGAAGCTTTCTTT,CASSYSGGGEAFF
TRBJ1-2,TRBV10-2,-,-,TGCGCCAGCAGTTTTAGGGCGGGTGGCTATGGCTACACCTTC,CASSFRAGGYGYTF
TRBJ1-2,TRBV28,TRBD1,-,TGTGCCAGCAGTTCCACAGGGGCGGAGCCCTATGGCTACACCTTC,CASSSTGAEPYGYTF
TRBJ1-1,TRBV15,-,-,TGTGCCACCAGCGCAGGACACGAGAACACTGAAGCTTTCTTT,CATSAGHENTEAFF
TRBJ2-7,TRBV7-2,TRBD1,-,TGTGCCAGCAGCTTAGTGGAAGGGGGCGTCCACGAGCAGTACTTC,CASSLVEGGVHEQYF
TRBJ1-1,TRBV19,TRBD1,few,TGTGCCAGTAGTTTTGGGGGCAGGGGGCGTTTAAACACTGAAGCTTTCTTT,CASSFGGRGRLNTEAFF
TRBJ2-2,TRBV9,-,once,TGTGCCAGCAGCGTAGCGGTCGGGGAAAGCGCCGGGGAGCTGTTTTTT,CASSVAVGESAGELFF
TRBJ2-2,TRBV9,TRBD1,-,TGTGCCAGCAGCTTTCGACAGGGGGTCCCCGGGGAGCTGTTTTTT,CASSFRQGVPGELFF
TRBJ2-7,TRBV18,TRBD2,-,TGTGCCAGCTCACCACGCGGCGGGAGGGGTTTTGACTCCTACGAGCAGTACTTC,CASSPRGGRGFDSYEQYF
TRBJ2-2,TRBV10-3,-,-,TGTGCCATCAGTGAGTCGTTCGGGGACACCGGGGAGCTGTTTTTT,CAISESFGDTGELFF
TRBJ1-2,TRBV19,-,-,TGTGCCAGTAGTCCCGGTAACTATGGCTACACCTTC,CASSPGNYGYTF
TRBJ1-2,TRBV28,TRBD1,-,TGTGCCAGCAGCCTGGGACAGGGGAGGGGCTACACCTTC,CASSLGQGRGYTF
TRBJ1-2,TRBV9,TRBD1,-,TGTGCCAGCAGCGTAGAGTACAGGGGACTTTATGGCTACACCTTC,CASSVEYRGLYGYTF
TRBJ2-1,TRBV15,TRBD1,-,TGTGCCACCAGCAGAGAGCCGACAGGGGCCTCTTTCTTCAATGAGCAGTTCTTC,CATSREPTGASFFNEQFF
TRBJ1-3,TRBV15,TRBD1,-,TGTGCCACCAGCATGCTACAGGGGGTTGGAAACACCATATATTTT,CATSMLQGVGNTIYF
TRBJ2-1,TRBV28,TRBD2,-,TGTGCCAGCAGCAACCCCGGGGTAGCGGGCGAGCAGTTCTTC,CASSNPGVAGEQFF
TRBJ2-2,TRBV7-3,-,-,TGTGCCAGCAGCTTAACCCCAAGGCGGGACACCGGGGAGCTGTTTTTT,CASSLTPRRDTGELFF
TRBJ1-1,TRBV27,TRBD1,-,TGTGCCAGCACCGGGACAGGGCGGGCTTTCTTT,CASTGTGRAFF
TRBJ2-7,TRBV7-2,-,-,TGTGCCAGCAGCCCCGCGGTGGCAGCGACCTCCTACGAGCAGTACTTC,CASSPAVAATSYEQYF
TRBJ2-5,TRBV27,TRBD2,-,TGTGCCAGCAGTCCTGGACTAGCGGGAGGTCCTCTGGAGACCCAGTACTTC,CASSPGLAGGPLETQYF
TRBJ1-5,TRBV7-2,-,-,TGTGCCAGCAGACCGGCCGGGGGAGGAATTCAGCCCCAGCATTTT,CASRPAGGGIQPQHF